What follows are 28 T cell receptor beta chains derived from one specimen sequenced in a study of T cells expressing NK-cell markers. Reprocessing the 5' RACE reads, TCRdb reports a single entry for every CDR3 protein and omits DNA. The table for this sample gives 150,000 to 200,000 distinct CDR3 sequences. The specimen was blood T cells: a sorted CD56 or NKG2C T cell subset, CD4+ or CD8+ T cells, or bulk PBMC T cells (not recorded which). The receptor source for this set is a man aged 18 to 69 in good health.

The chain is built from TRBV4-2 and TRBJ1-2; TCRdb gives TRBD1 as the D gene, but with no DNA this cannot be confirmed. The CDR3 sequence is 15 residues long. The germline gives CDR1 LGHNA, CDR2 YNFKEQ. Here the CDR3 reads CASSQPDRDVYGYTF.

V is TRBV12-3 or TRBV12-4 and J is TRBJ2-5; the TCRdb call, TRBD1, lacks DNA for checking. The CDR3 totals 12 residues. The CDR3 reads CASSPGTETQYF.

V gene TRBV9 combines with J gene TRBJ1-2; TCRdb proposes TRBD1, but this gene call is untestable without DNA. In germline, CDR1 is SGDLS, CDR2 YYNGEE. The CDR3 runs 14 residues. CDR3 amino acids: CASSVSPGTGGYTF.

The chain carries TRBV5-1 and TRBJ2-5. CDR3 size: 15 residues. The germline CDR1 and CDR2 sequences are SGHRS and YFSETQ. CDR3 in amino acids: CASSLYNGIGETQYF.

V and J are TRBV9 and TRBJ2-1. The CDR3 is 16 residues long. Looked up from germline, CDR1 is SGDLS and CDR2 is YYNGEE. CDR3 residues: CASSVDPSSSYNEQFF.

The rearrangement joins TRBV5-1 to TRBJ1-2; TCRdb indicates TRBD1, and absent DNA this call remains unverified. The CDR3 runs 17 residues. Germline loops: CDR1 SGHRS, CDR2 YFSETQ. The CDR3 spells CASSSGQNPRTNYGYTF. The full variable domain, with the rest looked up from reference TRBV5-1 and TRBJ1-2, is KAGVTQTPRYLIKTRGQQVTLSCSPISGHRSVSWYQQTPGQGLQFLFEYFSETQRNKGNFPGRFSGRQFSNSRSEMNVSTLELGDSALYLCASSSGQNPRTNYGYTFGSGTRLTVV.

The chain couples TRBV27 to TRBJ2-7; TCRdb's assignment of TRBD1 cannot be checked, as there is no DNA. CDR3 length: 15 residues. Germline V gene lookup returns CDR1 MNHEY and CDR2 SMNVEV (reference sequence). The CDR3 loop reads CASSLSATGGSEQYF.

The V and J genes are TRBV12-3 or TRBV12-4 and TRBJ2-1. The CDR3 consists of 12 residues. CDR3 sequence reads: CASTAGYIEQFF.

This rearrangement joins TRBV5-1 to TRBJ2-1. This CDR3 contains 14 residues. In germline, CDR1 is SGHRS, CDR2 YFSETQ. The CDR3 is CASRRAESYNEQFF.

The CDR3 spells CASSPSNTGELFF. The rearrangement uses TRBV5-6 and TRBJ2-2. The length of the CDR3 is 13 residues. Germline V gene data show CDR1 as SGHDT and CDR2 as YYEEEE.

V gene TRBV9 combines with J gene TRBJ1-2; the D call of TRBD1 rests on TCRdb alone, since no DNA is present to check it. The CDR3 runs to 15 residues. CDR1 and CDR2 from the germline V gene are SGDLS and YYNGEE. CDR3 protein: CASSVDGGSVYGYTF.

The chain has TRBV6-1 and TRBJ2-1; TCRdb's D gene call, TRBD2, goes unchecked for lack of DNA. This CDR3 has 15 residues. Per the germline V gene, CDR1 is MNHNS and CDR2 is SASEGT. The chain's CDR3 is CASRRAGESYNEQFF.

The chain couples TRBV24-1 to TRBJ2-1; absent DNA, TCRdb's TRBD1 call cannot be checked. Germline CDR1 KGHDR, CDR2 SFDVKD. The CDR3 is 15 amino acids. This CDR3 is CATRGRGRSYNEQFF.

This sequence joins TRBV12-3 or TRBV12-4 and TRBJ1-4; TCRdb's assignment of TRBD1 cannot be checked, as there is no DNA. This CDR3 comprises 16 residues. The CDR3: CASSSRTDPAGEKLFF.

V is TRBV9 and J is TRBJ2-1; the TRBD2 assignment by TCRdb is unverifiable without DNA. Germline V gives CDR1 SGDLS, CDR2 YYNGEE. CDR3 size: 17 residues. The CDR3 reads CASSVEAGGLGDDEQFF.

The chain has TRBV21-1 and TRBJ2-7. TRBV21-1 is a pseudogene locus. This CDR3 comprises 15 residues. The CDR3 reads CASSKAVVWVCEQYF.

The V gene is TRBV3-1, the J gene TRBJ2-4; the TRBD1 assignment by TCRdb is unverifiable without DNA. CDR1 is LGHDT, CDR2 YNNKEL, per germline (reference sequence). This CDR3 region has 14 residues. CDR3 region: CASSPGTGKNIQYF.

J is TRBJ2-7 and V is TRBV2; the D gene TCRdb calls, TRBD1, cannot be checked with no DNA. Germline V lookup: CDR1 SNHLY, CDR2 FYNNEI. The CDR3 is made up of 18 amino acids. This chain's CDR3 is CASSEAPILPGASYEQYF. The full variable domain, its missing parts supplied by reference TRBV2 and TRBJ2-7, is EPEVTQTPSHQVTQMGQEVILRCVPISNHLYFYWYRQILGQKVEFLVSFYNNEISEKSEIFDDQFSVERPDGSNFTLKIRSTKLEDSAMYFCASSEAPILPGASYEQYFGPGTRLTVT.

CDR3 in amino acids: CATRQGAAGELFF. The chain employs TRBV5-1 and TRBJ2-2; TCRdb selects TRBD1, and the lack of DNA leaves this call unchecked. CDR1 is SGHRS, CDR2 YFSETQ, per germline. This CDR3 is built from 13 residues.

The CDR3 sequence: CASSSSYRTGELFF. The V call is TRBV28, the J call TRBJ2-2; with no DNA, the TCRdb D assignment of TRBD1 cannot be verified. This CDR3 spans 14 amino acids. Germline V lookup: CDR1 MDHEN, CDR2 SYDVKM.

J is TRBJ2-1 and V is TRBV7-9. The CDR3 has 13 amino acids. Germline CDR1 SEHNR, CDR2 FQNEAQ (reference sequence). The CDR3 loop is CASRPGFNGEQFF.

The J gene is TRBJ2-7, the V gene TRBV7-9; the TCRdb call, TRBD1, lacks DNA for checking. This CDR3 has 15 residues. Germline CDR1 and CDR2: SEHNR and FQNEAQ (reference sequence). The CDR3 protein is CASSSPARGTDEQYF.

This rearrangement joins TRBV6-1 to TRBJ2-1; there is no DNA to check the TCRdb D call of TRBD1. This CDR3 is built from 15 residues. CDR1 is MNHNS and CDR2 is SASEGT in the germline V gene. CDR3 region: CASTMEGAGYNEQFF.

This CDR3 reads CASSILMNTEAFF. The rearrangement uses TRBV19 and TRBJ1-1. This CDR3 is 13 amino acids long. Germline V gene data show CDR1 as LNHDA and CDR2 as SQIVND (reference sequence).

The rearrangement links TRBV9 to TRBJ2-5; TCRdb calls TRBD2, which cannot be checked without DNA. The CDR3 sequence is 15 residues long. CDR1 and CDR2 (germline): SGDLS, YYNGEE. The CDR3: CAGSPDGEGIETQYF.

The chain couples TRBV29-1 to TRBJ2-2; the D call from TCRdb, TRBD1, cannot be confirmed without DNA. This CDR3 is 12 amino acids long. Germline V lookup: CDR1 SQVTM, CDR2 ANQGSEA. The CDR3 loop is CSAAGLTGELFF.

This chain joins TRBV11-1 and TRBJ1-2. The CDR3 runs 13 residues. Germline CDR1 and CDR2: SGHAT and FQDESV (reference sequence). The CDR3 spells CASSPQINYGYTF.

V and J are TRBV2 and TRBJ2-5. Germline CDR1 SNHLY, CDR2 FYNNEI. The length of the CDR3 is 13 residues. The CDR3 protein is CASRPELGETQYF.